This T cell receptor (beta chain) stems from a study of blood T cell repertoires in COVID-19. At the level of the study: Material from acute and convalescent COVID-19 was sourced from the United States, Italy and Spain. PBMCs, B-cell-depleted T cells, or T cells were the source of the cDNA or gDNA that made up the material.

Profiling relied on immunoSEQ multiplex PCR, and the TCRdb table lists in-frame clones only, not all of them. The profile shows about 180,000 clones, about 83% of them singletons. The sequencing input was peripheral blood. The source of this sequence is a person in their 70s with COVID-19, enrolled during active disease.

In nucleotides, the CDR3 is TGTGCCAGCAGACTTGCAAAGAACACTGAAGCTTTCTTT. Translating gives CASRLAKNTEAFF. This chain joins TRBV28 and TRBJ1-1; no definite D call. The length of the CDR3 is 13 residues. V shed 6 bases and J shed 1 base, with 9 bases lying between them. Germline CDR1 is MDHEN and CDR2 is SYDVKM.